The T cell receptor beta chain under discussion was sequenced for a study of T-cell memory formation after mild COVID-19. Study-wide points: In pre-infection memory, a portion of responding clones appeared, which suggested that cross-reactive memory joined. Contracting CD4+ clones sat mainly in CM and EM; CD8+ in EMRA.

This clonotype came up many times. What it binds is not known. TCRdb reprocessed the 5' RACE reads via MiXCR and lists one record per CDR3 protein. The sample consists of 350,000 to 550,000 distinct CDR3 sequences, around 17% of them appearing once. Sequenced material: PBMCs or a T cell subset sorted from them (not recorded which). This clonotype was obtained from a man younger than 35 who had mild COVID-19 (a few samples of this study predate the infection). Cell type and time point are not known.

CDR3 nucleotides: TGTGCCATGTCACAGGGGCTGCTAGCGGGGGCCGTTCTCTCCTACAATGAGCAGTTCTTC. Encoded protein: CAMSQGLLAGAVLSYNEQFF. The genes are TRBV10-3 and TRBJ2-1, with 10 nucleotides matching TRBD2. The CDR3 runs 20 residues. Unmatched junction bases numbered 20, after V lost 9 bases and J lost 0 bases. The V gene's germline CDR1 is ENHRY and CDR2 SYGVKD.